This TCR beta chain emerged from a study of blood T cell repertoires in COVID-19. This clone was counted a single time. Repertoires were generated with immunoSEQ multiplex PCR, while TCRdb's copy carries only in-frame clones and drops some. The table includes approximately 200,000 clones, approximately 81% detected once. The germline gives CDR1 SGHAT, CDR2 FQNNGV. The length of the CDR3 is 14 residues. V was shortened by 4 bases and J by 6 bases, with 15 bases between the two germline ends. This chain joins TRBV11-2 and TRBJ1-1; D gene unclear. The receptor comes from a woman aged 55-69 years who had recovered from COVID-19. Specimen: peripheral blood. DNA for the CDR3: TGTGCCAGCAGCTCAGACACCCGACGGGCTGAAGCTTTCTTT. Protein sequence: CASSSDTRRAEAFF.